This T cell receptor beta chain was sequenced for a study of blood T cells in healthy people across ages. Then a second PCR, running roughly 7 to 11 cycles, was carried out with a sample-barcoded 5' primer and a J-beta primer mix. Each sample provided no less than 3 million CDR3-containing paired-end reads. TCRdb reanalysed the 5' RACE reads using MiXCR and keeps one entry per CDR3 protein. The sample contains hundreds of thousands of distinct CDR3 sequences, roughly 24% of which appear only once. Study results and caveats: A strong correlation between TCR beta diversity and naive T cell percentage was seen.

CDR1 MNHNS and CDR2 SASEGT come from the germline V gene. The CDR3 is made up of 16 amino acids. There are a few counts of this clonotype. Its specificity is not known. Those donating, healthy Caucasian individuals from Russia, were aged roughly 6 to 100. These data are also associated with another study on T cells of mothers and their children. That report notes: In each mother, TCR beta CDR3 reads exceeded 9.5 million; in each child, they numbered approximately 3 million.

The sequencing input was blood. The sequence was collected from a boy under 18 in good health. The chain has TRBV6-1 and TRBJ2-1, with TRBD1 identical over 9 bases. The J call may be faulty, since TRBJ2-7 better matches the DNA end. In DNA, the CDR3 is TGTGCCAGCAGCCCGATGGGACAGGGATTCTCCTACGAGCAGTACTTC. The encoded protein is CASSPMGQGFSYEQYF.